The 14 T cell receptor beta chains below were found in one sample sequenced in a study of PD-1 blockade in mismatch repair-deficient tumors. Generated by immunoSEQ multiplex PCR, the TCRdb table keeps only in-frame clones and is missing some. The sample includes roughly 130,000 clones, about 88% seen only once; the top ten take about an eighth. Sample: peripheral blood, taken 72 weeks after starting pembrolizumab. The source of these receptors is an adult with mismatch repair-deficient cancer.

The chain recombines TRBV5-6 with TRBJ2-1; TRBD2 matches at 7 bases. The CDR3 runs 15 residues. Per the germline V gene, CDR1 is SGHDT and CDR2 is YYEEEE. Trimming at V came to 1 base and at J to 4 bases, leaving 5 bases not matched to a gene. The CDR3 is CASSLLSSGYNEQFF. As DNA, the CDR3 is TGTGCCAGCAGCTTGCTATCTAGCGGTTACAATGAGCAGTTCTTC.

The chain carries TRBV2 and TRBJ2-7; perhaps TRBD2 as D (6 bases). Per the germline V gene, CDR1 is SNHLY and CDR2 is FYNNEI. CDR3 length: 14 amino acids. V lost 8 bases, J lost 2 bases, and 16 bases lay in between. CDR3 bases: TGTGCCAGCGGAGGGGACCAACCGCCCTACGAGCAGTACTTC. This gives the protein CASGGDQPPYEQYF.

This sequence joins TRBV5-1 and TRBJ2-1; 7 nucleotides line up with TRBD2. The CDR3 spans 16 residues. Germline V gives CDR1 SGHRS, CDR2 YFSETQ. V gave up 0 bases and J gave up 8 bases; unmatched junction bases: 11. The chain's CDR3 is CASSLGWRETWDEQFF. CDR3 DNA: TGCGCCAGCAGCTTGGGTTGGCGGGAGACGTGGGATGAGCAGTTCTTC.

The genes are TRBV19 and TRBJ2-1; 7 positions agree with TRBD2. Per germline, CDR1 LNHDA and CDR2 SQIVND (reference sequence). The V segment lost 3 bases and the J segment 4 bases; nucleotides outside the gene matches: 12. The CDR3 is 17 amino acids. CDR3 nucleotides: TGTGCCAGTAGTATTATTGGGGGGGAAGATTGGTACAATGAGCAGTTCTTC. Protein: CASSIIGGEDWYNEQFF.

This chain uses TRBV28 with TRBJ2-1, with D perhaps given as TRBD1 or TRBD2 (5 bases each). The ends were cut back, 8 bases at V and 8 bases at J, with 19 bases in the middle. Germline assignment: CDR1 MDHEN and CDR2 SYDVKM. The CDR3 spans 14 residues. The CDR3 sequence is CASSRDGVLYEQFF. The CDR3 DNA is TGTGCCAGCTCTCGGGACGGGGTTCTATATGAGCAGTTCTTC.

This chain joins TRBV6-5 and TRBJ2-7, with TRBD1 identical over 9 bases. The CDR3 loop spans 14 amino acids. Germline loops: CDR1 MNHEY, CDR2 SVGAGI. V lost 7 bases and J lost 3; bases outside the gene matches: 7. DNA for the CDR3: TGTGCCAGCAAAATCCGGGACAGGGACTACGAGCAGTACTTC. This translates into CASKIRDRDYEQYF.

V and J are TRBV7-6 and TRBJ2-2, with 9 bases that match TRBD2. The CDR3 length is 16 residues. V was clipped by 5 bases and J by 0 bases; unmatched bases: 4. CDR1 is SGHVS, CDR2 FNYEAQ, per germline. The CDR3 protein is CASSLPSGANTGELFF. The CDR3 bases are TGTGCCAGCAGCCTTCCTAGCGGGGCGAACACCGGGGAGCTGTTTTTT. Looking up the rest from reference TRBV7-6 and TRBJ2-2 gives the full variable domain: GAGVSQSPRYKVTKRGQDVALRCDPISGHVSLYWYRQALGQGPEFLTYFNYEAQQDKSGLPNDRFSAERPEGSISTLTIQRTEQRDSAMYRCASSLPSGANTGELFFGEGSRLTVL.

The chain combines TRBV30 with TRBJ1-1; unclear D gene. Deletions cut 5 bases from V and 5 bases from J, with 12 bases between. This CDR3 is 12 amino acids long. Germline CDR1 GTSNPN, CDR2 SVGIG (reference sequence). CDR3 residues: CAWGLIRTEAFF. CDR3 DNA sequence: TGTGCCTGGGGACTTATTAGGACTGAAGCTTTCTTT. Filled out from reference TRBV30 and TRBJ1-1, the complete variable domain reads SQTIHQWPATLVQPVGSPLSLECTVEGTSNPNLYWYRQAAGRGLQLLFYSVGIGQISSEVPQNLSASRPQDRQFILSSKKLLLSDSGFYLCAWGLIRTEAFFGQGTRLTVV.

The chain uses TRBV4-3 and TRBJ2-5; no firm D call. The V gene lost 0 bases and the J gene lost 0 bases, with 5 bases spanning the gap. The germline CDR1 and CDR2 sequences are LGHNA and YSLEER. The CDR3 extends over 14 amino acids. CDR3 sequence: CASSQESDQETQYF. The CDR3 DNA reads TGCGCCAGCAGCCAAGAAAGCGACCAAGAGACCCAGTACTTC.

The chain recombines TRBV6-5 with TRBJ2-2; 14 bases match TRBD2. Trimming removed 8 bases from V and 5 bases from J; junction bases left unmatched: 1. The CDR3 covers 14 residues. Germline V gives CDR1 MNHEY, CDR2 SVGAGI. The CDR3 sequence is CASGTSGSTGELFF. In nucleotides, the CDR3 is TGTGCCAGCGGGACTAGCGGGAGTACCGGGGAGCTGTTTTTT.

The chain employs TRBV6-5 and TRBJ2-7; 12 bases map to TRBD2. Germline V lookup: CDR1 MNHEY, CDR2 SVGAGI. The V and J ends lost 6 bases and 5 bases, in that order; junction bases with no gene match: 5. The CDR3 runs to 14 residues. The DNA for the CDR3 is TGTGCCAGCAGGGAGACTAGCGGGAGTCACGAGCAGTACTTC. This codes for CASRETSGSHEQYF.

The chain recombines TRBV2 with TRBJ1-4; D remains unclear. V lost 4 bases to trimming and J lost 0 bases, with 12 bases between them. The V gene's germline CDR1 is SNHLY and CDR2 FYNNEI. The CDR3 has 16 residues. CDR3 amino acids: CASSVPRRATNEKLFF. In DNA, the CDR3 is TGTGCCAGCAGTGTGCCCAGGCGTGCAACTAATGAAAAACTGTTTTTT.

The genes are TRBV5-1 and TRBJ2-1; D unresolved. The CDR3 totals 10 residues. CDR1 and CDR2 (germline): SGHRS, YFSETQ. The V gene lost 6 bases and the J gene lost 9 bases, with 7 bases spanning the gap. The CDR3 reads CASNRIEQFF. The CDR3 DNA follows: TGCGCCAGCAATAGGATTGAGCAGTTCTTC.

The J gene is TRBJ2-2, the V gene TRBV5-1; D possibly corresponds to TRBD1 (7 bases). V was clipped by 4 bases and J by 5 bases, with 21 bases between them. The CDR3 is 17 residues long. Germline V CDR1 and CDR2: SGHRS, YFSETQ. The DNA of the CDR3 is TGCGCCAGCAGCCCTGAGGGAGGAGGGGGCATGACCGGGGAGCTGTTTTTT. Amino acids: CASSPEGGGGMTGELFF.